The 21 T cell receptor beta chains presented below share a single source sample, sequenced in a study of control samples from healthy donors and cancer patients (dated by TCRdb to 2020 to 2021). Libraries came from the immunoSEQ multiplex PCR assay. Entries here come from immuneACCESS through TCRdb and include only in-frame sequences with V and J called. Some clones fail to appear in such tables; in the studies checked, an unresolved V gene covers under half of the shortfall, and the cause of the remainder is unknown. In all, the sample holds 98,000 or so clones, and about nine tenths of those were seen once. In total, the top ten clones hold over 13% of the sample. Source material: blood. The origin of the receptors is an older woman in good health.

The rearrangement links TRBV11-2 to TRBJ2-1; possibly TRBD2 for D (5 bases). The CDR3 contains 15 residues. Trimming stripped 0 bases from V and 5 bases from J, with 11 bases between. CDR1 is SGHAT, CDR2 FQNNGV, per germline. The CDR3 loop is CASSLEQPADNEQFF. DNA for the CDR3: TGTGCCAGCAGCTTAGAACAGCCAGCGGACAATGAGCAGTTCTTC.

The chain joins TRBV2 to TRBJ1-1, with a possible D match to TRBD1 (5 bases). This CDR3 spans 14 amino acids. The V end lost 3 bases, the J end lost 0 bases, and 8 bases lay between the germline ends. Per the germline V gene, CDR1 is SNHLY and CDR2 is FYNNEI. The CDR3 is CASSEGTVNTEAFF. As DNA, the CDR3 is TGTGCCAGCAGTGAGGGGACTGTGAACACTGAAGCTTTCTTT.

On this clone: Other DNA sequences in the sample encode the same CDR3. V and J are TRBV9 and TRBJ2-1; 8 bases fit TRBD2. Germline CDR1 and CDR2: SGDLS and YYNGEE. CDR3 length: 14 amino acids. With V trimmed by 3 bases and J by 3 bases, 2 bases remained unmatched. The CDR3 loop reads CASSGRGGYNEQFF. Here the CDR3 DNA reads TGTGCCAGCAGCGGACGGGGGGGCTACAATGAGCAGTTCTTC.

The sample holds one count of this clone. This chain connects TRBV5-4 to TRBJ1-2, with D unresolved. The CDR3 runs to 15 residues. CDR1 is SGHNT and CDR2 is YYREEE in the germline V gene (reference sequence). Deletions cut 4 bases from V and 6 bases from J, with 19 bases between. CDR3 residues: CASSAAMTDSDGYTF. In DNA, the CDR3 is TGTGCCAGCAGCGCTGCTATGACGGACTCAGATGGCTACACCTTC. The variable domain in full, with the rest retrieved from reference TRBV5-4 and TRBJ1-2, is ETGVTQSPTHLIKTRGQQVTLRCSSQSGHNTVSWYQQALGQGPQFIFQYYREEENGRGNFPPRFSGLQFPNYSSELNVNALELDDSALYLCASSAAMTDSDGYTFGSGTRLTVV.

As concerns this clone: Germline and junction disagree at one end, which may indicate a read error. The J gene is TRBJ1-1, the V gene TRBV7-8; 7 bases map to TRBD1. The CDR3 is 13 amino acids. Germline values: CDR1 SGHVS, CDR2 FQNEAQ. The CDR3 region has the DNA TGTGCCAGCAGGTTAGACAGGGTCACTGAAGCTTTCTTT. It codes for CASRLDRVTEAFF.

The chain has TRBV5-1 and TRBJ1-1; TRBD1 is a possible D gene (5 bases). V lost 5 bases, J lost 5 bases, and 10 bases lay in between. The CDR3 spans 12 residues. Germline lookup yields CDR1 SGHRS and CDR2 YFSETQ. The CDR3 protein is CASRHGATEAFF. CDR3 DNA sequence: TGCGCCAGCAGGCACGGGGCGACTGAAGCTTTCTTT.

CDR3 sequence (DNA): TGTGCCAGCAGCGTAGTAGGCTCACCCCTCCACTTT. Protein sequence: CASSVVGSPLHF. The chain has TRBV9 and TRBJ1-6; no clear D gene. The CDR3 sequence is 12 residues long. From germline, CDR1 is SGDLS and CDR2 YYNGEE. V lost 0 bases to trimming and J lost 10 bases, with 5 bases between them.

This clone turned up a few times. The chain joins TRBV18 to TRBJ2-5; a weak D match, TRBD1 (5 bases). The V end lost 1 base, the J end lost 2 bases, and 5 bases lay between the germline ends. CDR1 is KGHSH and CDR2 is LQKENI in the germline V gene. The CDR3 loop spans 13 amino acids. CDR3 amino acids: CASSPHRQETQYF. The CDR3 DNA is TGTGCCAGCTCACCACACAGGCAAGAGACCCAGTACTTC.

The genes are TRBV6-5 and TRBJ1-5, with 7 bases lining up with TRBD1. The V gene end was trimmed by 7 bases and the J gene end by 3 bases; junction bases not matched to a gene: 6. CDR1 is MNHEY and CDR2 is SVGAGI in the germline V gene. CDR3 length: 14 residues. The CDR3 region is CASTWGQNNQPQHF. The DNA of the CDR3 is TGTGCCAGCACCTGGGGACAGAACAATCAGCCCCAGCATTTT.

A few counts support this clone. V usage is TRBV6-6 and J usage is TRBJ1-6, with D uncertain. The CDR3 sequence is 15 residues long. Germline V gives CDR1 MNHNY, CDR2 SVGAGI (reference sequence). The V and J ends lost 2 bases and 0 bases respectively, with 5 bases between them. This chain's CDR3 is CASSYRSSYNSPLHF. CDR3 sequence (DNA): TGTGCCAGCAGTTACCGGTCCTCCTATAATTCACCCCTCCACTTT.

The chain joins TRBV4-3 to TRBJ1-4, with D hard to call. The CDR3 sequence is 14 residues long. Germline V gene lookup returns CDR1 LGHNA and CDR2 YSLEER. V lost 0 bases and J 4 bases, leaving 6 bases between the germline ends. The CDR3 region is CASSQDWVNEKLFF. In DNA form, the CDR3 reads TGCGCCAGCAGCCAAGACTGGGTTAATGAAAAACTGTTTTTT.

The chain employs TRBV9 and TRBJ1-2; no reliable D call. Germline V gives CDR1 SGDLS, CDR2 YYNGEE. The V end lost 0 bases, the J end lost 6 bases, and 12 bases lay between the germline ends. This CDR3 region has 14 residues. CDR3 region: CASSVGEGVNGYTF. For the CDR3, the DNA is TGTGCCAGCAGCGTAGGCGAAGGAGTGAATGGCTACACCTTC.

The CDR3 region is CASSPIMLDREQETQYF. In DNA, the CDR3 is TGTGCCAGCAGCCCTATTATGCTGGACAGGGAGCAAGAGACCCAGTACTTC. The genes are TRBV27 and TRBJ2-5, with 8 positions matching TRBD1. Trimming removed 6 bases from V and 2 bases from J; junction bases left unmatched: 14. In germline, CDR1 is MNHEY, CDR2 SMNVEV (reference sequence). This CDR3 has 17 residues.

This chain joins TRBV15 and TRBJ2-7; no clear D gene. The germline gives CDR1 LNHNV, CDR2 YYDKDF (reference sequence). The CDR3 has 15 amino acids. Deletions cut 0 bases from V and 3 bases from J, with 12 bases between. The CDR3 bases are TGTGCCACCAGCAGAGATAGGGATCGAAGCTACGAGCAGTACTTC. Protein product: CATSRDRDRSYEQYF.

For the CDR3, the DNA is TGTGCCAGCAGCGTTCGGGGGGCGGGGAACACTGAAGCTTTCTTT. Its protein product is CASSVRGAGNTEAFF. The chain links TRBV2 to TRBJ1-1; a possible D gene is TRBD1 (6 bases). The CDR3 extends over 15 amino acids. Trimming took off 6 bases at V and 1 base at J, with 15 bases between the two ends. The germline V gene encodes CDR1 SNHLY and CDR2 FYNNEI.

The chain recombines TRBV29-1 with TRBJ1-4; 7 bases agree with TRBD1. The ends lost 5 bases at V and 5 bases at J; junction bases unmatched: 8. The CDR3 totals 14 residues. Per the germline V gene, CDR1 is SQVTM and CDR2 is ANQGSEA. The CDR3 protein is CSVRQGPSNEKLFF. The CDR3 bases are TGCAGCGTTAGACAGGGCCCTTCGAATGAAAAACTGTTTTTT.

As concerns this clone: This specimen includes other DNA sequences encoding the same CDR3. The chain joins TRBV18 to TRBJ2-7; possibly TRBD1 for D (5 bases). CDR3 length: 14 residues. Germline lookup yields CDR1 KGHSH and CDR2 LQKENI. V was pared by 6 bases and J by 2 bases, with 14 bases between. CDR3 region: CASSPDSQAYEQYF. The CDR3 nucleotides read TGTGCCAGCTCGCCAGACAGCCAAGCCTACGAGCAGTACTTC. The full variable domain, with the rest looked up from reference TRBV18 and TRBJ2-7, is NAGVMQNPRHLVRRRGQEARLRCSPMKGHSHVYWYRQLPEEGLKFMVYLQKENIIDESGMPKERFSAEFPKEGPSILRIQQVVRGDSAAYFCASSPDSQAYEQYFGPGTRLTVT.

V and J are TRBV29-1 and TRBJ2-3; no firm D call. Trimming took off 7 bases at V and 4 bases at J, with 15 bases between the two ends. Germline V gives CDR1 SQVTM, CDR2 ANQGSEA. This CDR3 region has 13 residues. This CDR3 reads CSAGPTFADTQYF. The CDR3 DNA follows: TGCAGCGCTGGACCGACGTTCGCAGATACGCAGTATTTT.

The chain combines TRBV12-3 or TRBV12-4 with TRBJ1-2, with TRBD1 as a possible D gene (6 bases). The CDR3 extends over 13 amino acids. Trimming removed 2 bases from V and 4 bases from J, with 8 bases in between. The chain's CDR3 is CASSLRDIYGYTF. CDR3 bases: TGTGCCAGCAGTTTAAGGGACATCTATGGCTACACCTTC.

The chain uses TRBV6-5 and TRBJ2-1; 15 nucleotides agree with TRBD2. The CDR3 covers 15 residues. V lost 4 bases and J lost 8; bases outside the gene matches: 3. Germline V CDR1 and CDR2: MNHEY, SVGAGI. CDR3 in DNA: TGTGCCAGCAGTTTGGGACTAGCGGGAGGTCATGAGCAGTTCTTC. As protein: CASSLGLAGGHEQFF.

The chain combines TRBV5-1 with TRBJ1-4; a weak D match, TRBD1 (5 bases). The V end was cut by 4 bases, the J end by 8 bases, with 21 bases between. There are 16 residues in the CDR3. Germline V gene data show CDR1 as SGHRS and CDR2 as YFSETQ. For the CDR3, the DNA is TGCGCCAGCAGCAGTACCTCAAACCGACAGCTAGAAAAACTGTTTTTT. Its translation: CASSSTSNRQLEKLFF.